Listed below are T cell receptor beta chains from one sample, sequenced in a study of blood T cell repertoires in COVID-19. TCRdb's table, derived via immunoSEQ multiplex PCR, lists solely in-frame clones and lacks some. The table includes tens of thousands of clones, about nine tenths detected once. Material for sequencing was peripheral blood. Every receptor here comes from a man in his 70s with active or convalescent COVID-19. CDR3s leave out the opening cysteine and the closing phenylalanine or tryptophan. The order of the fields is D gene, V gene, J gene, CDR3 protein. D genes are given only for firm matches.

>TRBD2|TRBV19|TRBJ2-2
ASSIGTLRLAGPGELF
>-|TRBV7-7|TRBJ2-5
ASSLVSGNPGTQY
>TRBD2|TRBV28|TRBJ2-7
ASSPPSGLYEQY
>TRBD1|TRBV27|TRBJ2-7
ASSSLSGTGISYEQY
>-|TRBV20-1|TRBJ2-1
SASIGGEQF
>-|TRBV4-1|TRBJ1-2
ASSQSRNYGYT
>-|TRBV30|TRBJ1-1
AWRWRSEAF
>-|TRBV12-5|TRBJ1-5
ASARGRNQPQH
>TRBD1|TRBV19|TRBJ2-5
ASSMDRGQETQY
>-|TRBV6-1|TRBJ1-5
ASSPHRDNQPQH
>-|TRBV10-3|TRBJ1-4
ATHRDVNEKLF
>TRBD1|TRBV10-3|TRBJ1-2
AIKGQGAFYGYT
>TRBD1|TRBV6-6|TRBJ1-5
ASIGRDRNSNQPQH
>-|TRBV6-6|TRBJ1-1
ASRPTGFAEAF
>TRBD1|TRBV28|TRBJ2-5
ASSLGQGSETQY